The following is a T cell receptor beta chain sequence with its context. The use of a sample-barcoded 5' primer and a J-beta primer mix characterized a second PCR of roughly 6 to 11 cycles. In TCRdb, the 5' RACE reads were re-called with MiXCR into one record per CDR3 protein. The top ten clones hold under 5% of a sample with approximately 1.5 million distinct CDR3 sequences, about 42% of them seen once. The sample belongs to a study of blood T cells in healthy people across ages. The receptor was derived from a woman under 30 in good health. The sample was blood.

The CDR3 region has the DNA TGTGCCAGCAGCTTACCTCCTATAGCGGGGTCCTACAATGAGCAGTTCTTC. Its protein product is CASSLPPIAGSYNEQFF. The rearrangement joins TRBV13 to TRBJ2-1, with TRBD2 matching 8 bases. Germline V gives CDR1 PRHDT, CDR2 FYEKMQ (reference sequence). CDR3 length: 17 residues. V was clipped by 2 bases and J by 1 base; unmatched bases: 7.